A selection of T cell receptor beta chains follows, all from one sample in a study of blood T cells in healthy people across ages. MiXCR, run by TCRdb on the 5' RACE reads, gives a single entry per CDR3 protein. Seen here are hundreds of thousands of distinct CDR3 sequences, 20% to 25% observed once, and the top ten hold roughly 3.6%. Sequencing used blood. These receptors originate from a man aged 65 to 85 in good health. Both conserved end residues are part of each CDR3. D genes are given only for firm matches. Clone size, where shown, is once, few, many, or a class for clones that have expanded.

11 . TRBJ2-5 . TRBV24-1 CATSDDRLQYF TGTGCCACCAGTGATGACAGACTGCAGTACTTC
13 . TRBJ1-1 TRBD1 TRBV12-3/TRBV12-4 CASTLQGATEAFF TGTGCCAGCACCCTACAGGGGGCCACTGAAGCTTTCTTT
15 few TRBJ2-3 . TRBV6-2/TRBV6-3 CASSRASGGADTQYF TGTGCCAGCAGTCGGGCCTCCGGAGGGGCAGATACGCAGTATTTT
15 . TRBJ1-1 . TRBV11-2 CASSNLGLMNTEAFF TGTGCCAGCAGCAACCTCGGACTTATGAACACTGAAGCTTTCTTT
11 few TRBJ2-1 . TRBV6-1 CASSEPGGQFF TGTGCCAGCAGTGAACCCGGTGGGCAGTTCTTC
16 . TRBJ2-7 . TRBV5-1 CASSLGVSSASYEQYF TGCGCCAGCAGCTTGGGGGTCTCTAGTGCCTCCTACGAGCAGTACTTC
13 few TRBJ2-3 . TRBV10-3 CAISEVGTDTQYF TGTGCCATCAGTGAGGTAGGGACAGATACGCAGTATTTT
13 once TRBJ1-5 . TRBV3-1 CASSQDFVQPQHF TGTGCCAGCAGCCAAGACTTCGTCCAGCCCCAGCATTTT
13 few TRBJ1-4 . TRBV20-1 CSAREHVGSGLFF TGCAGTGCTAGAGAGCACGTGGGCAGTGGACTGTTTTTT
17 few TRBJ2-1 TRBD2 TRBV3-1 CASSYSGQRGSYNEQFF TGTGCCAGCAGCTACTCCGGGCAGCGGGGCTCCTACAATGAGCAGTTCTTC
14 . TRBJ2-5 . TRBV7-2 CASSLGLTQETQYF TGTGCCAGCAGCTTAGGACTAACCCAAGAGACCCAGTACTTC
14 few TRBJ2-7 TRBD1 TRBV6-2/TRBV6-3 CASRRTRGSYEQYF TGTGCCAGCAGAAGAACCAGGGGGAGCTACGAGCAGTACTTC
16 . TRBJ2-3 TRBD2 TRBV20-1 CSARDYRAGDPDTQYF TGCAGTGCTAGAGATTATCGGGCGGGAGACCCCGATACGCAGTATTTT
14 many TRBJ2-2 . TRBV12-3/TRBV12-4 CASSFGGNTGELFF TGTGCCAGCAGTTTCGGGGGGAACACCGGGGAGCTGTTTTTT
15 . TRBJ2-4 . TRBV6-6 CASSYGVLAKNIQYF TGTGCCAGCAGTTACGGGGTCTTAGCCAAAAACATTCAGTACTTC
17 . TRBJ1-6 TRBD1 TRBV28 CASRRILDRGDNSPLHF TGTGCCAGCAGACGAATACTGGACAGGGGAGATAATTCACCCCTCCACTTT
15 . TRBJ2-5 . TRBV27 CASSPRASDPETQYF TGTGCCAGCAGTCCCCGGGCTAGCGATCCTGAGACCCAGTACTTC
19 few TRBJ1-4 TRBD1 TRBV15 CATSRDEKDPEGADEKLFF TGTGCCACCAGCAGAGATGAAAAGGATCCGGAGGGGGCGGATGAAAAACTGTTTTTT
16 . TRBJ2-2 . TRBV14 CASSLPGTSNTGELFF TGTGCCAGCAGCCTACCCGGGACATCGAACACCGGGGAGCTGTTTTTT
14 . TRBJ2-7 TRBD1 TRBV3-1 CASSQRDRDSEQYF TGTGCCAGCAGCCAAAGGGACAGGGATTCTGAGCAGTACTTC
14 . TRBJ1-2 . TRBV19 CASSAGGGIYGYTF TGTGCCAGTAGTGCCGGGGGGGGAATCTATGGCTACACCTTC
15 few TRBJ2-3 TRBD2 TRBV3-1 CASSQSGGLGDTQYF TGTGCCAGCAGCCAAAGCGGGGGACTGGGAGATACGCAGTATTTT
17 few TRBJ2-1 TRBD2 TRBV11-2 CASSLAGTSGSRNEQFF TGTGCCAGCAGCTTAGCTGGGACTAGCGGGAGTAGGAATGAGCAGTTCTTC
14 few TRBJ2-5 . TRBV4-1 CASSQPQGQETQYF TGCGCCAGCAGCCAACCTCAGGGGCAAGAGACCCAGTACTTC
17 . TRBJ2-3 TRBD1 TRBV28 CASSTPGQGAGTDTQYF TGTGCCAGCAGCACACCTGGACAGGGGGCTGGCACAGATACGCAGTATTTT
14 . TRBJ2-7 . TRBV4-1 CASSQGPRYYEQYF TGCGCCAGCAGCCAAGGACCACGATACTACGAGCAGTACTTC
14 . TRBJ1-5 . TRBV18 CASSLTGEDQPQHF TGTGCCAGCTCATTGACAGGAGAGGATCAGCCCCAGCATTTT
14 many TRBJ2-5 . TRBV20-1 CSTEGTTHQETQYF TGCAGTACGGAAGGGACCACGCACCAAGAGACCCAGTACTTC
15 . TRBJ2-2 TRBD1 TRBV10-1 CASSARQGGTGELFF TGCGCCAGCAGTGCCCGACAGGGGGGAACCGGGGAGCTGTTTTTT
16 once TRBJ2-4 TRBD2 TRBV6-1 CASSEALRGAKNIQYF TGTGCCAGCAGTGAAGCGTTGCGGGGGGCCAAAAACATTCAGTACTTC
11 . TRBJ2-1 . TRBV28 CASSSIYEQFF TGTGCCAGCAGTTCCATCTATGAGCAGTTCTTC
15 . TRBJ2-7 TRBD2 TRBV6-1 CASSDLSGSVYEQYF TGTGCCAGCAGTGATTTAAGCGGGAGCGTTTACGAGCAGTACTTC
15 . TRBJ2-1 TRBD2 TRBV9 CASSVSSGRAGEQFF TGTGCCAGCAGCGTATCTAGCGGGAGGGCCGGTGAGCAATTCTTC
16 once TRBJ2-7 TRBD1 TRBV7-9 CASSLGGTDRGHEQYF TGTGCCAGCAGCTTAGGCGGGACGGACAGGGGCCACGAGCAGTACTTC
13 few TRBJ2-1 . TRBV28 CASSYGVYNEQFF TGTGCCAGCAGTTATGGGGTCTACAATGAGCAGTTCTTC
14 few TRBJ1-5 . TRBV5-1 CASSLEQGAQPQHF TGCGCCAGCAGCTTGGAACAGGGAGCTCAGCCCCAGCATTTT
16 few TRBJ2-6 . TRBV5-6 CASSFQGRTGANVLTF TGTGCCAGCAGCTTCCAGGGGCGCACTGGGGCCAACGTCCTGACTTTC
16 . TRBJ2-1 . TRBV4-1 CAGSQDPGGSYNEQFF TGCGCCGGCAGCCAAGATCCCGGGGGCTCCTACAATGAGCAGTTCTTC
16 few TRBJ1-4 TRBD1 TRBV18 CASSQNDRAAGEKLFF TGTGCCAGCTCCCAAAACGACAGGGCCGCCGGAGAAAAACTGTTTTTT
15 . TRBJ1-5 . TRBV20-1 CSARDGRGSNQPQHF TGCAGTGCTAGAGACGGGCGCGGGAGCAATCAGCCCCAGCATTTT
11 few TRBJ2-3 . TRBV20-1 CSASIGDTQYF TGCAGTGCTAGCATAGGGGATACGCAGTATTTT
14 few TRBJ1-4 . TRBV2 CASSEFLDNEKLFF TGTGCCAGCAGTGAGTTCCTCGATAATGAAAAACTGTTTTTT
14 few TRBJ2-3 . TRBV9 CASSVFSGTDTQYF TGTGCCAGCAGCGTCTTTTCAGGGACAGATACGCAGTATTTT
13 few TRBJ2-3 . TRBV24-1 CATSIRNPDTQYF TGTGCCACCAGTATAAGGAACCCAGATACGCAGTATTTT
15 few TRBJ2-5 TRBD2 TRBV20-1 CSAAGVAGAQETQYF TGCAGTGCCGCCGGGGTAGCGGGAGCCCAAGAGACCCAGTACTTC
14 few TRBJ2-3 TRBD1 TRBV24-1 CATTRTGSTDTQYF TGTGCCACCACTAGGACAGGGAGCACAGATACGCAGTATTTT